Below, 32 T cell receptor beta chains from the same sample are listed, as sequenced in a study of identical twins. Via MiXCR, TCRdb re-called the 5' RACE reads, giving one row per CDR3 protein. Altogether approximately 700,000 distinct CDR3 sequences are present, about 20% being singletons, with the ten largest covering roughly 13%. The same sample was also studied in work on T cells expressing NK-cell markers.

The sequencing input was PBMCs. The receptors originated from a woman aged 18-29 years in good health.

This chain connects TRBV9 to TRBJ2-5; D is tentatively TRBD1 or TRBD2 (6 bases each). Trimming cost V 4 bases and J 3 bases, with 16 bases left between them. The germline CDR1 and CDR2 sequences are SGDLS and YYNGEE. The CDR3 extends over 15 amino acids. The CDR3: CASSPTPRGEETQYF. In nucleotides, the CDR3 is TGTGCCAGCAGCCCTACCCCGAGGGGGGAAGAGACCCAGTACTTC.

This clonotype was counted only a few times. The V and J genes are TRBV20-1 and TRBJ2-1; 9 bases agree with TRBD2. Germline trimming cut 1 base from V and 6 bases from J; bases unmatched to any gene: 7. CDR1 is DFQATT and CDR2 is SNEGSKA in the germline V gene (reference sequence). The CDR3 is 15 residues long. The CDR3 nucleotides read TGCAGTGCTAGAGTAGCGGGAGACCCCCTCAATGAGCAGTTCTTC. Translating it yields CSARVAGDPLNEQFF.

This clonotype came up a few times. The chain recombines TRBV11-2 with TRBJ2-5; TRBD2 might be the D (5 bases). The V gene's germline CDR1 is SGHAT and CDR2 FQNNGV. The V end lost 5 bases, the J end lost 3 bases, and 16 bases lay between the germline ends. The CDR3 contains 15 residues. CDR3 residues: CASSQILRVEETQYF. CDR3 bases: TGTGCCAGCAGCCAAATCCTGCGGGTGGAAGAGACCCAGTACTTC. Full variable domain (outside the CDR3, taken from reference TRBV11-2 and TRBJ2-5): EAGVAQSPRYKIIEKRQSVAFWCNPISGHATLYWYQQILGQGPKLLIQFQNNGVVDDSQLPKDRFSAERLKGVDSTLKIQPAKLEDSAVYLCASSQILRVEETQYFGPGTRLLVL.

V usage is TRBV7-2 and J usage is TRBJ2-7; 11 bases align to TRBD2. CDR1 and CDR2 (germline): SGHTA, FQGNSA. The length of the CDR3 is 15 residues. The V segment lost 3 bases and the J segment 5 bases; nucleotides outside the gene matches: 6. In nucleotides, the CDR3 is TGTGCCAGCAGCTTTTATACTAGCGGGAGAGACGAGCAGTACTTC. This encodes CASSFYTSGRDEQYF.

This clonotype has only a few counts. V and J are TRBV29-1 and TRBJ2-7, with 10 nucleotides matching TRBD2. The trim removed 4 bases at V and 6 bases at J, leaving 12 bases unmatched. This CDR3 is built from 15 residues. The germline gives CDR1 SQVTM, CDR2 ANQGSEA. In DNA, the CDR3 is TGCAGCGTTGTCGGCCTAGCGGGAGAGGTAGGCGAGCAGTACTTC. Translated, it gives CSVVGLAGEVGEQYF.

This clonotype came up a few times. V and J are TRBV7-2 and TRBJ2-7; TRBD1 is a possible D gene (6 bases). V was clipped by 7 bases and J by 3 bases, with 19 bases between them. This CDR3 comprises 15 residues. CDR1 and CDR2 from the germline V gene are SGHTA and FQGNSA. CDR3 DNA sequence: TGTGCCAGCAATTTCAGGACAGCGAAGGGCTACGAGCAGTACTTC. Translating it yields CASNFRTAKGYEQYF.

The rearrangement uses TRBV20-1 and TRBJ2-1, with TRBD2 matching 9 bases. The CDR3 covers 14 residues. The V gene end was trimmed by 6 bases and the J gene end by 6 bases; junction bases not matched to a gene: 9. The germline V gene has CDR1 DFQATT and CDR2 SNEGSKA (reference sequence). CDR3 nucleotides: TGCAGTGCCCCCCGGGCGGGAGGGCCCAATGAGCAGTTCTTC. Translated, it gives CSAPRAGGPNEQFF.

The V gene is TRBV7-9, the J gene TRBJ2-1, with 8 bases matching TRBD2. This CDR3 contains 15 residues. Germline CDR1 is SEHNR and CDR2 is FQNEAQ (reference sequence). V lost 5 bases and J lost 6; bases outside the gene matches: 9. The CDR3 here is CASSRERGFSNEQFF. CDR3 coding DNA: TGTGCCAGCAGCCGAGAGCGGGGGTTCTCCAATGAGCAGTTCTTC.

Written as DNA, the CDR3 is TGTGCCAGCAGTACACGGCAGCAAGGGAGTAATCAGCCCCAGCATTTT. Encoded protein: CASSTRQQGSNQPQHF. The gene calls are TRBV6-1 and TRBJ1-5, with D uncertain. V lost 5 bases to trimming and J lost 4 bases, with 18 bases between them. Germline V lookup: CDR1 MNHNS, CDR2 SASEGT. There are 16 residues in the CDR3.

This clonotype was detected only a few times. The V gene is TRBV20-1, the J gene TRBJ2-3; D not certain. The CDR3 totals 13 residues. Trimming cost V 3 bases and J 0 bases, with 7 bases left between them. From germline, CDR1 is DFQATT and CDR2 SNEGSKA (reference sequence). In nucleotides, the CDR3 is TGCAGTGCTAGGCGCGGAAGCACAGATACGCAGTATTTT. This codes for CSARRGSTDTQYF.

There are a few counts of this clonotype. This chain uses TRBV10-3 with TRBJ2-1; 7 nucleotides match TRBD1. The CDR3 length is 14 residues. V lost 10 bases to trimming and J lost 3 bases; unmatched junction nucleotides: 9. Germline CDR1 ENHRY, CDR2 SYGVKD. CDR3 sequence reads: CATWDSENYNEQFF. The CDR3 DNA follows: TGTGCCACCTGGGACAGCGAAAACTACAATGAGCAGTTCTTC.

Only a few counts were recorded for this clonotype. This rearrangement joins TRBV11-2 to TRBJ1-2, with D hard to call. The germline CDR1 and CDR2 sequences are SGHAT and FQNNGV. The length of the CDR3 is 15 residues. Trimming stripped 0 bases from V and 5 bases from J, with 13 bases between. The DNA of the CDR3 is TGTGCCAGCAGCTTAGAACGGGCAGGAGGGTATGGCTACACCTTC. Its protein is CASSLERAGGYGYTF.

Only a few counts were recorded for this clonotype. This rearrangement joins TRBV6-2 or TRBV6-3 to TRBJ2-4, with D perhaps matching TRBD2 (5 bases). V was clipped by 0 bases and J by 9 bases, with 9 bases between them. Per the germline V gene, CDR1 is MNHEY and CDR2 is SVGEGT. This CDR3 has 13 amino acids. The CDR3 DNA reads TGTGCCAGCAGTTACTCTGACCGGGGCATTCAGTACTTC. This gives the protein CASSYSDRGIQYF.

This clonotype was observed a few times. The chain uses TRBV6-5 and TRBJ1-5; 9 nucleotides match TRBD1. V shed 0 bases and J 3 bases; nucleotides not matched to a gene: 6. Germline CDR1 and CDR2: MNHEY and SVGAGI. The CDR3 spans 17 residues. The CDR3 region has the DNA TGTGCCAGCAGTTACTCAACAGGGGGCCTCAACAATCAGCCCCAGCATTTT. Protein: CASSYSTGGLNNQPQHF.

The chain uses TRBV5-1 and TRBJ2-3, with D possibly called TRBD1 or TRBD2 (5 bases each). Germline V lookup: CDR1 SGHRS, CDR2 YFSETQ. This CDR3 region has 16 residues. Trimming took off 0 bases at V and 1 base at J, with 12 bases between the two ends. The CDR3 DNA reads TGCGCCAGCAGCTTGGAAGCGCCGGGACGCACAGATACGCAGTATTTT. Its protein product is CASSLEAPGRTDTQYF.

This clonotype appeared a few times. This chain links TRBV7-2 with TRBJ2-2, with no clear D. There are 14 residues in the CDR3. CDR1 is SGHTA, CDR2 FQGNSA, per germline. With 1 base removed from V and 6 bases from J, the gap between germline ends came to 9 bases. This chain's CDR3 is CASSLGPGAGELFF. Written as DNA, the CDR3 is TGTGCCAGCAGCTTAGGACCTGGGGCCGGGGAGCTGTTTTTT.

The genes are TRBV18 and TRBJ2-7; TRBD2 might be the D (6 bases). Trimming removed 3 bases at V and 5 bases at J, with 14 bases between. CDR1 KGHSH and CDR2 LQKENI come from the germline V gene. The CDR3 extends over 14 amino acids. CDR3 in amino acids: CASSPMASVHEQYF. The CDR3 DNA sequence: TGTGCCAGCTCACCCATGGCTAGCGTCCACGAGCAGTACTTC.

This clonotype occurred a few times. This chain uses TRBV6-1 with TRBJ1-1; 7 positions agree with TRBD1. Trimming at V came to 5 bases and at J to 5 bases, leaving 5 bases not matched to a gene. CDR3 length equals 13 residues. Germline lookup yields CDR1 MNHNS and CDR2 SASEGT. CDR3 sequence: CASSIRGWTEAFF. CDR3 nucleotides: TGTGCCAGCAGTATCAGGGGGTGGACTGAAGCTTTCTTT.

This clonotype has only a few counts. The chain joins TRBV12-3 or TRBV12-4 to TRBJ2-2; the D is unclear. The CDR3 sequence is 12 residues long. Trimming left V 3 bases short and J 5 bases short, with 4 bases between. The CDR3 region has the DNA TGTGCCAGCAGTTTCATGACCGGGGAGCTGTTTTTT. It specifies CASSFMTGELFF.

The chain links TRBV30 to TRBJ1-6; D not certain. The CDR3 loop spans 16 amino acids. Germline lookup yields CDR1 GTSNPN and CDR2 SVGIG (reference sequence). V gave up 0 bases and J gave up 7 bases, with 16 bases separating them. Written as DNA, the CDR3 is TGTGCCTGGAGTGTAGCGCAGAGCAGAGGGAATTCACCCCTCCACTTT. This encodes CAWSVAQSRGNSPLHF.

This clonotype was observed a few times. The rearrangement joins TRBV20-1 to TRBJ2-1; 8 bases are a match to TRBD2. Germline CDR1 and CDR2: DFQATT and SNEGSKA (reference sequence). The length of the CDR3 is 15 residues. V was clipped by 2 bases and J by 0 bases; unmatched bases: 3. CDR3 residues: CSARTGTSSYNEQFF. The CDR3 coding sequence is TGCAGTGCTAGAACCGGGACTAGCTCCTACAATGAGCAGTTCTTC.

The V call is TRBV12-3 or TRBV12-4, the J call TRBJ2-4; D uncertain. Between the trimmed V and J ends, which lost 2 bases and 6 bases, there was a span of 8 bases. This CDR3 is 13 amino acids long. The CDR3 here is CASSLMDRNIQYF. As DNA, the CDR3 is TGTGCCAGCAGTTTAATGGATAGAAACATTCAGTACTTC.

This clonotype occurred a few times. This sequence joins TRBV9 and TRBJ2-6; D is perhaps TRBD1 or TRBD2 (5 bases each). The V gene lost 0 bases and the J gene lost 2 bases, with 21 bases spanning the gap. The germline CDR1 and CDR2 sequences are SGDLS and YYNGEE. CDR3 length equals 20 residues. CDR3 sequence reads: CASSVGNFPGTLTGANVLTF. The CDR3 DNA reads TGTGCCAGCAGCGTAGGTAACTTCCCAGGGACGCTGACTGGGGCCAACGTCCTGACTTTC.

The chain's CDR3 is CSVVWGTGTPGKIYNEQFF. CDR3 coding DNA: TGCAGCGTTGTATGGGGTACCGGGACTCCCGGAAAGATCTACAATGAGCAGTTCTTC. The gene calls are TRBV29-1 and TRBJ2-1; a weak D match, TRBD2 (6 bases). V gave up 4 bases and J gave up 3 bases, with 28 bases separating them. Germline V gene data show CDR1 as SQVTM and CDR2 as ANQGSEA. This CDR3 has 19 amino acids.

This clonotype was detected a few times. The V call is TRBV20-1, the J call TRBJ2-2; D is unresolved. Trimming removed 5 bases from V and 2 bases from J, with 3 bases in between. This CDR3 comprises 11 residues. Germline CDR1 reads DFQATT; CDR2 reads SNEGSKA (reference sequence). DNA of the CDR3: TGCAGTGCTTTTAACACCGGGGAGCTGTTTTTT. Translated: CSAFNTGELFF.

A few counts support this clonotype. This sequence joins TRBV20-1 and TRBJ2-7; unclear D gene. Germline assignment: CDR1 DFQATT and CDR2 SNEGSKA (reference sequence). CDR3 size: 14 residues. V dropped 3 bases and J dropped 2 bases, with 14 bases sitting between them. The CDR3 protein is CSARVPGGTYEQYF. The CDR3 nucleotides read TGCAGTGCTAGGGTCCCGGGCGGTACCTACGAGCAGTACTTC.

J is TRBJ2-1 and V is TRBV2, with D tentatively TRBD2 (6 bases). The CDR3 loop spans 13 amino acids. Germline V gives CDR1 SNHLY, CDR2 FYNNEI. V was cut by 6 bases and J by 4 bases, with 10 bases left in between. CDR3 residues: CASRGTAYNEQFF. DNA of the CDR3: TGTGCCAGCAGGGGGACTGCATACAATGAGCAGTTCTTC.

V usage is TRBV7-9 and J usage is TRBJ1-2; D unresolved. There are 13 residues in the CDR3. Deletions cut 3 bases from V and 7 bases from J, with 12 bases between. The germline CDR1 and CDR2 sequences are SEHNR and FQNEAQ (reference sequence). The CDR3 DNA follows: TGTGCCAGCAGCTTGAATGAGGTTGGTGGCTACACCTTC. It specifies CASSLNEVGGYTF.

In its sample, this clonotype was seen many times. This chain connects TRBV5-1 to TRBJ2-1; TRBD2 matches 8 bases. This CDR3 has 17 amino acids. Germline assignment: CDR1 SGHRS and CDR2 YFSETQ. V lost 4 bases to trimming and J lost 8 bases; unmatched junction nucleotides: 17. In DNA form, the CDR3 reads TGCGCCAGCAGCGTCGGACTAGCCCCCACGTCGGCGGATGAGCAGTTCTTC. Its protein product is CASSVGLAPTSADEQFF.

The rearrangement uses TRBV5-1 and TRBJ2-1, with a weak D call TRBD2 (5 bases). Per the germline V gene, CDR1 is SGHRS and CDR2 is YFSETQ. The CDR3 contains 14 residues. V was shortened by 4 bases and J by 3 bases, with 11 bases between the two germline ends. The DNA of the CDR3 is TGCGCCAGCAGCCTGGAGGTAGGCTACAATGAGCAGTTCTTC. It codes for CASSLEVGYNEQFF.

This chain joins TRBV4-3 and TRBJ2-1; 7 bases match TRBD2. The V segment lost 0 bases and the J segment 2 bases; nucleotides outside the gene matches: 4. Germline V gene lookup returns CDR1 LGHNA and CDR2 YSLEER. The CDR3 sequence is 16 residues long. CDR3 amino acids: CASSQDGAGPYNEQFF. The CDR3 DNA reads as TGCGCCAGCAGCCAAGATGGAGCGGGACCCTACAATGAGCAGTTCTTC.

This clonotype was seen a handful of times. This chain uses TRBV20-1 with TRBJ1-6; 7 bases line up with TRBD1. The trim removed 4 bases at V and 10 bases at J, leaving 13 bases unmatched. Germline CDR1 and CDR2: DFQATT and SNEGSKA (reference sequence). The CDR3 is 15 residues long. The CDR3 nucleotides are TGCAGTGCTACCAAACGACAGGGAACAGGATCACCCCTCCACTTT. This sequence encodes CSATKRQGTGSPLHF.